This T cell receptor beta chain was identified in a study of a mutant IDH1 vaccine in newly diagnosed glioma. Study background: Previous treatment comprised radiotherapy, temozolomide, or both, mostly both. The study, taken as a whole, reports: Vaccination elicited immune responses in roughly 93% of patients. Pseudoprogression appeared independent of alterations in top peripheral clonotypes.

Details on this clone: What it recognizes is unknown.

This table comes from immunoSEQ multiplex PCR, and its TCRdb copy is limited to in-frame clones, with some not included. The table lists approximately 19,000 clones, about 85% of them singletons. As for time point: baseline, week 1 (first vaccination visit). Described treatment: pre-vaccination baseline after standard-of-care therapy. Each of the donors came in with new WHO grade 3 or 4 astrocytomas that were IDH1-mutant and ATRX-lost. V was shortened by 0 bases and J by 2 bases, with 10 bases between the two germline ends. Per germline, CDR1 SEHNR and CDR2 FQNEAQ (reference sequence). The CDR3 covers 15 residues.

Material: PBMCs, obtained from a glioma patient treated with radiotherapy, temozolomide or both. This chain uses TRBV7-9 with TRBJ1-1; D unresolved. This clonotype was sampled from a man aged 40-49 years with glioma. The chain's CDR3 is CASSLATRKNTEAFF. In nucleotides, the CDR3 is TGTGCCAGCAGCTTAGCGACTCGGAAAAACACTGAAGCTTTCTTT.